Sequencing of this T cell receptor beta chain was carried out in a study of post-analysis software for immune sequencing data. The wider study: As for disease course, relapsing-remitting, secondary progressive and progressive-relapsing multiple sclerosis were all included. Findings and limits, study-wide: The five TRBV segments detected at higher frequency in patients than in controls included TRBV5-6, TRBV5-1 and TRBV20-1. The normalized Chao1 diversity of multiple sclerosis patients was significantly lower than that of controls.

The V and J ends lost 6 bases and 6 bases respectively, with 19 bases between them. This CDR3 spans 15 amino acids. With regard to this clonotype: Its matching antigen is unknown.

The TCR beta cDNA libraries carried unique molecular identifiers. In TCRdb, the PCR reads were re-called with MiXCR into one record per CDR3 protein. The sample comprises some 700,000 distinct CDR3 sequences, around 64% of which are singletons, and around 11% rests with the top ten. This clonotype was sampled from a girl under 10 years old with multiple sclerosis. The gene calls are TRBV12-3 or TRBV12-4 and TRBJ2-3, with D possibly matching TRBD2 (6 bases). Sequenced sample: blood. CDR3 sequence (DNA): TGTGCCAGCAGCAACATAGCGGTCCGCCGGGATACGCAGTATTTT. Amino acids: CASSNIAVRRDTQYF.